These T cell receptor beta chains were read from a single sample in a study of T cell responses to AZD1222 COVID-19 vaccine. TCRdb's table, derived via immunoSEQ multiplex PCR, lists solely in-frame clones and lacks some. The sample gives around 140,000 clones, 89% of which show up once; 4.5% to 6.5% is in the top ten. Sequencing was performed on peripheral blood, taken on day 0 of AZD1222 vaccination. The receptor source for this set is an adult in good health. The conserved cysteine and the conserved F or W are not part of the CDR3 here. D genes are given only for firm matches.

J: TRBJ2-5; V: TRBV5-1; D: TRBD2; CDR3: ASSLLAGGQETQY
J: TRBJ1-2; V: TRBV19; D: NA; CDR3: ASSIGGNGYT
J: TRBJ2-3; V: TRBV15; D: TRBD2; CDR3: ATSRGEGSGTDTQY
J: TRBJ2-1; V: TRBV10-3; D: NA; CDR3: ASRQGLGKDEQF
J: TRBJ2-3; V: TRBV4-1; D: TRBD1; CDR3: ASSQGSPRTGSTDTQY
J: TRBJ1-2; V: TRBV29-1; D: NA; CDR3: SVMTDSGGYT
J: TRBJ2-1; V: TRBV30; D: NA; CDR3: AWSVQVYNEQF
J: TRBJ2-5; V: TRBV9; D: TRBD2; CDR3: ASSSFGVVREGRETQY
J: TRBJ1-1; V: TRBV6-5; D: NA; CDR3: ASSYAGHQNPEAF
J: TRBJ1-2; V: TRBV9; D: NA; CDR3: ASSQSRTGDYT
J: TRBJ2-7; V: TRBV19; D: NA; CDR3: ASSMTVGAYEQY
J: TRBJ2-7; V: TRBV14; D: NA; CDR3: ASSQDISPGYSYEQY
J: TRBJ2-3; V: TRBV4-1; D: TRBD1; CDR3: ASSLRTGPADTQY
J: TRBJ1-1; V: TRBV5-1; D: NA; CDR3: ASSQDMNTEAF
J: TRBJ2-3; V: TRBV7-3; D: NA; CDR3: ASSFGTKVPKDTQY
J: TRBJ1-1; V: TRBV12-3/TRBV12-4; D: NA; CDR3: ASRYRVGTEAF
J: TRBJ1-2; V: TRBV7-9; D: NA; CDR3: ASSSRERKGYT
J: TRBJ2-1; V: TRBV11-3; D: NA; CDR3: ASSPVLLDGNEQF
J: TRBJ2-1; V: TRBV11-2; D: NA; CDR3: ASSPADEQF
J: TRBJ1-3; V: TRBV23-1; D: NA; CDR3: ASSQSNGRPYSGNTIY
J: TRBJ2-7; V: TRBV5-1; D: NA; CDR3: ASSPGTRGNEQY
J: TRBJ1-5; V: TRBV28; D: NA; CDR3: ASSLDQGRNQPQH
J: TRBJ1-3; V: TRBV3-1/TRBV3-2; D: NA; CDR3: ASSLQGLGNTIY
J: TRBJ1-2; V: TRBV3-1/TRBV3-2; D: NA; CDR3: ASSRGDGGYT
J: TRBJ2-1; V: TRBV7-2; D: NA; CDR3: ASSFAGTGIEQF
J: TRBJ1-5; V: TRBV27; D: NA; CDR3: ASSPRWGLQPQH
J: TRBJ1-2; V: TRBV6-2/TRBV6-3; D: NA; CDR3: ASSPLTGNYGYT
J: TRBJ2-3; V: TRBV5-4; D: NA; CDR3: ASSDPGTQADTQY
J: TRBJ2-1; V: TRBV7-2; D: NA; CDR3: ASSLGVAYEQF
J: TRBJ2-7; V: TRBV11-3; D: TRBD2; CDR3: ASSYLAGSYEQY
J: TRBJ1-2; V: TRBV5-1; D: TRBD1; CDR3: ASSLLSTGNYGYT
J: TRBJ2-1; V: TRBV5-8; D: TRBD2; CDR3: ASSLGTSSYNEQF
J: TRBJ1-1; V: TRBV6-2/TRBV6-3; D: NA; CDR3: ASSFDIRGTF
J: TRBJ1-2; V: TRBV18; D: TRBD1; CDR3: ASSTFDRGYGYT
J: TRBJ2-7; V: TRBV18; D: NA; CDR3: ASSPRTTYEQY
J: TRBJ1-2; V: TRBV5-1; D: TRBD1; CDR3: ASSKVGQGLDGYT
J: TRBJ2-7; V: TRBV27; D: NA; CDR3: ASSPSVGEQY
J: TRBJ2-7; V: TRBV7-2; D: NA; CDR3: ASSLVAYEQY
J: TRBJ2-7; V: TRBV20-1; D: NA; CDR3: SSAALYEQY
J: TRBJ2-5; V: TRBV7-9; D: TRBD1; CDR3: ASSLFSGTGIKETQY
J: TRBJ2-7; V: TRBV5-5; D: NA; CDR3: ASSSYSSSYEQY
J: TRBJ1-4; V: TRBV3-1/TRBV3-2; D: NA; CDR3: ASSLWTVATNEKLF
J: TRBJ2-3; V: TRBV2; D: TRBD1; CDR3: ASERRTGGSTDTQY
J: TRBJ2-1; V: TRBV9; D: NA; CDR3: ASSAEGVRPF
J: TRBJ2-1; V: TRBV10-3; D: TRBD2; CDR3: AISLAGGYNEQF
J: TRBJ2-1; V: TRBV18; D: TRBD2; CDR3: ASSPRDVRGRAFYNEQF
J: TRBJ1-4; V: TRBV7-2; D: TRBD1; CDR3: ASSPQTGDEKLF
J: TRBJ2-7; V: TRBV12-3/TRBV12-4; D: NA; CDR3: ASSFGGTYEQY